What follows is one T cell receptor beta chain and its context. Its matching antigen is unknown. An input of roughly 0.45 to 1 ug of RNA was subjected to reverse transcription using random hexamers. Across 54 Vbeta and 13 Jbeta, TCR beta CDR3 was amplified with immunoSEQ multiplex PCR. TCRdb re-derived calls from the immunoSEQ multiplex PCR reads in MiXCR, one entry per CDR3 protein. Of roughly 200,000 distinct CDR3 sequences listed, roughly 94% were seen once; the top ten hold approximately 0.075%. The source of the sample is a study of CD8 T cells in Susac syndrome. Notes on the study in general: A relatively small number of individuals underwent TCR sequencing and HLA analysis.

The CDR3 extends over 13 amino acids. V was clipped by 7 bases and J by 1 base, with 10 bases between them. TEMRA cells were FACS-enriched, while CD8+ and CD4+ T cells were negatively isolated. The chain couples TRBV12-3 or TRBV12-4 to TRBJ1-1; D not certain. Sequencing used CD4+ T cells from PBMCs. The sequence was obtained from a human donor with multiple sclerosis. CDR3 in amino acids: CASTSNPNTEAFF. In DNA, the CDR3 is TGTGCCAGCACCTCTAACCCGAACACTGAAGCTTTCTTT.